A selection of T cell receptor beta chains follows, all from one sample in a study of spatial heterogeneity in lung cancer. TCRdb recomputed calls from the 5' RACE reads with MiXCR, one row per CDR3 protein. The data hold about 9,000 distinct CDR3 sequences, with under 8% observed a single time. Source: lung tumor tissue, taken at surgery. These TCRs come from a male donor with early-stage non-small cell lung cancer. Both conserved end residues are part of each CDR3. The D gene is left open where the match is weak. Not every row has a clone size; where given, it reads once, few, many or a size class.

CASSLVSGPVNYGYTF	TGTGCCAGCAGTTTAGTTTCAGGTCCCGTTAACTATGGCTACACCTTC	TRBV12-3/TRBV12-4	-	-	TRBJ1-2
CASSFDTYNEQFF	TGTGCTAGCAGCTTTGACACCTACAATGAGCAGTTCTTC	TRBV7-7	-	medium-sized	TRBJ2-1
CASSYSSGANVLTF	TGTGCCAGCAGTTACAGCTCTGGGGCCAACGTCCTGACTTTC	TRBV12-3/TRBV12-4	-	many	TRBJ2-6
CASSAGRVYGYTF	TGTGCCAGCAGTGCGGGTAGGGTCTATGGCTACACCTTC	TRBV25-1	-	many	TRBJ1-2
CASSPQGIEQYF	TGCGCCAGCAGCCCTCAGGGAATCGAGCAGTACTTC	TRBV5-1	-	many	TRBJ2-7
CASSLPPGVVTDTQYF	TGCGCCAGCAGCCTCCCCCCCGGGGTAGTCACAGATACGCAGTATTTT	TRBV5-1	-	medium-sized	TRBJ2-3
CASSYSSSSLGANIQYF	TGTGCCAGCAGTTACTCGAGCTCTTCCCTTGGGGCAAACATTCAGTACTTC	TRBV6-2/TRBV6-3	-	many	TRBJ2-4
CASRLSQGENTEAFF	TGTGCCAGCAGGTTAAGTCAGGGTGAGAACACTGAAGCTTTCTTT	TRBV11-3	-	many	TRBJ1-1
CASSDRAEAFF	TGCGCCAGCAGCGACCGAGCTGAAGCTTTCTTT	TRBV5-1	-	-	TRBJ1-1
CASSLAGTGSQPQHF	TGTGCCAGCAGCTTAGCCGGGACAGGGAGTCAGCCCCAGCATTTT	TRBV7-8	TRBD1	many	TRBJ1-5
CASSPQGQVYNEQFF	TGTGCCAGCAGCCCACAGGGTCAAGTCTACAATGAGCAGTTCTTC	TRBV7-9	-	many	TRBJ2-1
CASKGEGTEAFF	TGTGCCAGCAAGGGAGAGGGGACTGAAGCTTTCTTT	TRBV7-8	-	medium-sized	TRBJ1-1
CASSQVVGEGFVDTQYF	TGTGCCAGCAGCCAAGTGGTTGGGGAGGGGTTCGTAGATACGCAGTATTTT	TRBV4-2	TRBD2	many	TRBJ2-3
CASSQDAGLAGLQETQYF	TGCGCCAGCAGCCAAGATGCCGGACTAGCGGGGTTGCAAGAGACCCAGTACTTC	TRBV4-1	TRBD2	-	TRBJ2-5
CASSLEGGGWNEQFF	TGTGCCAGCAGCTTAGAGGGGGGGGGATGGAATGAGCAGTTCTTC	TRBV11-2	TRBD2	few	TRBJ2-1
CASSYRFSGAGGRAIQYF	TGTGCCAGCAGCTACAGGTTCTCCGGAGCGGGGGGTCGAGCCATTCAGTACTTC	TRBV7-2	TRBD2	-	TRBJ2-4
CASSSGLSNQPQHF	TGTGCCAGCAGCTCGGGCCTTAGCAATCAGCCCCAGCATTTT	TRBV7-2	-	-	TRBJ1-5
CASSDGVGRNNSPLHF	TGTGCCAGCAGCGACGGTGTCGGGAGAAATAATTCACCCCTCCACTTT	TRBV5-5	-	few	TRBJ1-6
CASSLGPGTKNIQYF	TGTGCCAGCAGTTTAGGGCCGGGGACCAAAAACATTCAGTACTTC	TRBV12-3/TRBV12-4	-	once	TRBJ2-4
CASSLRAGRGNTGELFF	TGTGCCAGCAGCCTCCGGGCCGGGAGGGGGAACACCGGGGAGCTGTTTTTT	TRBV7-2	TRBD2	-	TRBJ2-2
CASSLEAADRGYGYTF	TGTGCCAGCAGCTTAGAGGCGGCGGACAGGGGCTATGGCTACACCTTC	TRBV7-9	TRBD1	many	TRBJ1-2
CASSSGTSGLNEQFF	TGTGCCAGCAGCTCTGGGACTAGCGGTCTCAATGAGCAGTTCTTC	TRBV11-2	TRBD2	-	TRBJ2-1
CASSSLPGVGYTF	TGTGCCAGCAGTTCCCTCCCGGGGGTGGGCTACACCTTC	TRBV12-3/TRBV12-4	-	many	TRBJ1-2
CSADEQGSEQYF	TGCAGTGCCGACGAACAGGGTTCCGAGCAGTACTTC	TRBV20-1	-	many	TRBJ2-7
CASTLRDRGLMNTEAFF	TGTGCCAGCACTCTCCGGGACAGGGGCCTAATGAACACTGAAGCTTTCTTT	TRBV6-2/TRBV6-3	TRBD1	many	TRBJ1-1
CASSEASNRGRNIQYF	TGTGCCAGCAGTGAAGCGAGTAACAGGGGGCGAAACATTCAGTACTTC	TRBV6-1	TRBD1	few	TRBJ2-4
CASSVDSTARETQYF	TGTGCCAGCAGCGTAGATTCGACAGCGCGGGAGACCCAGTACTTC	TRBV9	-	few	TRBJ2-5
CASSFGPADTEAFF	TGTGCCAGCAGCTTCGGCCCCGCGGACACTGAAGCTTTCTTT	TRBV7-3	-	many	TRBJ1-1
CASSDQYRGVSNQPQHF	TGTGCCAGCAGTGATCAGTACAGGGGGGTAAGCAATCAGCCCCAGCATTTT	TRBV2	TRBD1	-	TRBJ1-5
CASSFPRAPYEQYF	TGTGCCAGCAGTTTCCCCAGGGCTCCCTACGAGCAGTACTTC	TRBV28	-	few	TRBJ2-7
CATSMGTSGGGYNEQFF	TGTGCCACCAGCATGGGGACTAGCGGGGGGGGCTACAATGAGCAGTTCTTC	TRBV15	TRBD2	many	TRBJ2-1
CASKWRGRLFF	TGTGCCAGCAAATGGAGGGGGCGCCTGTTTTTT	TRBV27	TRBD1	many	TRBJ1-4
CASSLAGALTDTQYF	TGTGCCAGCAGCCTGGCCGGGGCTCTCACAGATACGCAGTATTTT	TRBV7-2	-	many	TRBJ2-3
CASSSYPTPNTEAFF	TGTGCCAGCAGTTCCTACCCGACACCTAACACTGAAGCTTTCTTT	TRBV12-3/TRBV12-4	-	few	TRBJ1-1
CSALYQGAQPQHF	TGCAGTGCTCTCTATCAGGGGGCGCAGCCCCAGCATTTT	TRBV20-1	TRBD1	many	TRBJ1-5
CASSRIWGRTDTQYF	TGTGCCAGCAGCCGCATATGGGGCCGCACAGATACGCAGTATTTT	TRBV3-1	-	many	TRBJ2-3
CASSSQGTGELFF	TGTGCCAGCAGCTCTCAGGGAACCGGGGAGCTGTTTTTT	TRBV7-3	-	many	TRBJ2-2
CASSPRRGGYSNQPQHF	TGTGCCAGCAGTCCCAGGAGGGGGGGATATAGCAATCAGCCCCAGCATTTT	TRBV6-6	-	many	TRBJ1-5
CASSQGGRAFNFNEKLFF	TGCGCCAGCAGCCAAGGAGGCAGGGCCTTCAACTTTAATGAAAAACTGTTTTTT	TRBV4-3	-	many	TRBJ1-4
CASSLGAGQETQYF	TGCGCCAGCAGCTTGGGGGCCGGTCAAGAGACCCAGTACTTC	TRBV5-1	-	many	TRBJ2-5
CASSLKGTGSAGTQYF	TGTGCCAGCAGTTTAAAAGGGACAGGGTCTGCTGGGACCCAGTACTTC	TRBV28	TRBD1	few	TRBJ2-5
CASSLEEGKQPQHF	TGCGCCAGCAGCTTGGAAGAGGGGAAACAGCCCCAGCATTTT	TRBV5-1	-	many	TRBJ1-5
CASSPSHYEQYF	TGTGCCAGCAGCCCTTCCCACTACGAGCAGTACTTC	TRBV28	-	medium-sized	TRBJ2-7
CASSFRGAQHF	TGTGCCAGCAGTTTTCGAGGAGCCCAGCATTTT	TRBV12-3/TRBV12-4	-	many	TRBJ1-5
CASSADKPMNGYTF	TGCGCCAGCAGCGCGGACAAGCCCATGAATGGCTACACCTTC	TRBV5-1	-	many	TRBJ1-2
CASSLKGSQETQYF	TGTGCCAGCAGTTTAAAGGGTTCCCAAGAGACCCAGTACTTC	TRBV27	-	many	TRBJ2-5
CASSESDGMGDEQYF	TGCGCCAGCAGTGAGTCGGATGGTATGGGGGACGAGCAGTACTTC	TRBV10-1	-	many	TRBJ2-7
CASSQEWRQNSPLHF	TGCGCCAGCAGCCAAGAGTGGCGGCAGAATTCACCCCTCCACTTT	TRBV4-3	-	few	TRBJ1-6
CASNQQGVVTEAFF	TGCGCCAGCAACCAACAGGGGGTAGTTACTGAAGCTTTCTTT	TRBV10-2	TRBD1	-	TRBJ1-1
CASSLIGGDEQYF	TGTGCCAGCAGTTTAATAGGGGGCGACGAGCAGTACTTC	TRBV12-3/TRBV12-4	TRBD1	many	TRBJ2-7
CASSFVTGNNSPLHF	TGTGCCAGCAGCTTCGTGACAGGGAATAATTCACCCCTCCACTTT	TRBV5-5	TRBD1	many	TRBJ1-6
CASSPETGSYIKNTEAFF	TGTGCCAGCTCACCAGAAACAGGGTCCTATATAAAGAACACTGAAGCTTTCTTT	TRBV18	-	medium-sized	TRBJ1-1
CASSLGGTSGFSQYTDTQYF	TGTGCCAGCAGCTTAGGGGGGACTAGCGGGTTTTCCCAATACACAGATACGCAGTATTTT	TRBV7-9	TRBD2	many	TRBJ2-3
CRADRVLRNTEAFF	TGCAGGGCGGACAGGGTCTTACGGAACACTGAAGCTTTCTTT	TRBV20-1	TRBD1	many	TRBJ1-1
CSAGVEQFF	TGCAGTGCTGGTGTGGAGCAGTTCTTC	TRBV20-1	-	medium-sized	TRBJ2-1
CASRKGPGEETQYF	TGTGCCAGTAGGAAGGGCCCAGGGGAAGAGACCCAGTACTTC	TRBV19	-	few	TRBJ2-5
CASSQTGGGSQPQHF	TGTGCCAGCAGCCAGACAGGAGGAGGGAGTCAGCCCCAGCATTTT	TRBV7-9	-	-	TRBJ1-5
CASSLPPGTGTSNEKLFF	TGTGCCAGCAGTCTCCCCCCCGGGACAGGGACTTCCAATGAAAAACTGTTTTTT	TRBV28	TRBD1	many	TRBJ1-4
CASSLETPVWIDEQFF	TGTGCCAGCAGCTTAGAGACGCCCGTTTGGATCGATGAGCAGTTCTTC	TRBV7-9	-	medium-sized	TRBJ2-1
CASHFSTDTQYF	TGTGCCAGCCACTTTAGCACAGATACGCAGTATTTT	TRBV7-2	-	few	TRBJ2-3